Listed below are T cell receptor beta chains from one sample, sequenced in a study of blood T cell repertoires in COVID-19. Method: immunoSEQ multiplex PCR; TCRdb's copy keeps in-frame clones and lacks some. This table has a few hundred thousand clones, around 84% appearing once. The sequencing input was peripheral blood. The receptors here all came from a human donor in a cohort sampled during active COVID-19. The CDR3 runs from the conserved cysteine through the conserved F or W. A D gene is named only where the DNA matches it firmly. Clone size is not always given. Where it is, it says once, few, many or a class for expanded clones.

>TRBV4-1|-|TRBJ1-5|once
CASKAYSNGNQPQHF
TGCGCCAGCAAAGCTTATAGCAACGGCAATCAGCCCCAGCATTTT
>TRBV5-1|-|TRBJ1-3|-
CASSPGHSGNTIYF
TGCGCCAGCAGCCCAGGACATTCTGGAAACACCATATATTTT
>TRBV4-1|-|TRBJ2-1|-
CASSQGPAHGLIFNNEQFF
TGCGCCAGCAGCCAAGGCCCGGCCCACGGACTAATCTTTAACAATGAGCAGTTCTTC
>TRBV10-2|-|TRBJ1-5|-
CASSDSGTQNQPQHF
TGCGCCAGCAGTGACTCCGGGACACAGAATCAGCCCCAGCATTTT
>TRBV5-1|TRBD1|TRBJ2-5|-
CASSFPTGTGDGTQYF
TGCGCCAGCAGCTTCCCCACCGGGACAGGGGATGGGACCCAGTACTTC
>TRBV27|TRBD2|TRBJ2-1|-
CASSLWASGRARAYNEQFF
TGTGCCAGCAGTTTATGGGCTAGCGGGAGGGCCAGGGCCTACAATGAGCAGTTCTTC
>TRBV27|-|TRBJ1-5|once
CASSRGVTSNQPQHF
TGTGCCAGCAGTCGCGGAGTGACTAGCAATCAGCCCCAGCATTTT
>TRBV5-4|TRBD1|TRBJ1-4|-
CASSSPGTGSEKLFF
TGTGCCAGCAGCTCGCCCGGGACAGGCAGTGAAAAACTGTTTTTT
>TRBV11-2|TRBD1|TRBJ2-3|-
CASSFRTGGTDTQYF
TGTGCCAGCAGCTTTCGGACAGGGGGGACAGATACGCAGTATTTT
>TRBV4-2|TRBD2|TRBJ2-1|once
CASSKSGGGYNEQFF
TGTGCCAGCAGTAAAAGCGGGGGTGGGTACAATGAGCAGTTCTTC
>TRBV10-3|-|TRBJ2-7|-
CAISESSAGEQYF
TGTGCCATCAGTGAGTCGTCGGCGGGGGAGCAGTACTTC
>TRBV3-1/TRBV3-2|-|TRBJ2-5|-
CASSQVLTGKETQYF
TGTGCCAGCAGCCAAGTTCTTACAGGGAAAGAGACCCAGTACTTC
>TRBV5-1|TRBD1|TRBJ1-2|medium-sized
CASSSDRVGYGYTF
TGCGCCAGCAGCTCGGACAGGGTAGGCTATGGCTACACCTTC
>TRBV21-1|-|TRBJ1-2|-
CASSKDTAYGYTF
TGTGCCAGCAGCAAAGACACAGCCTATGGCTACACCTTC
>TRBV5-1|-|TRBJ2-1|-
CASSPWPEGDEQFF
TGCGCCAGCAGCCCCTGGCCTGAGGGTGATGAGCAGTTCTTC
>TRBV4-2|-|TRBJ2-7|-
CASSQDLEEKPTYEQYF
TGTGCCAGCAGCCAAGATCTTGAAGAGAAACCGACCTACGAGCAGTACTTC